This T cell receptor (beta chain) stems from a study of CD8 T cells in Susac syndrome. RNA amounts of roughly 0.5 to 1 ug underwent reverse transcription with random hexamers. One entry per CDR3 protein, called by TCRdb with MiXCR from the immunoSEQ multiplex PCR reads. Of fewer than 200,000 distinct CDR3 sequences in the sample, approximately 95% were seen once. The CDR3 length is 12 residues. Germline values: CDR1 DFQATT, CDR2 SNEGSKA (reference sequence). Trimming removed 3 bases at V and 0 bases at J, with 5 bases between. Matching for age and sex applied to the controls, who were healthy donors. The sample was CD4+ T cells from PBMCs. V gene TRBV20-1 combines with J gene TRBJ2-5; D is ambiguous. This TCR was recovered from a human donor in good health. The CDR3 nucleotides read TGCAGTGCTAGTCACTACCAAGAGACCCAGTACTTC. Its translation: CSASHYQETQYF.